The clone carrying this T cell receptor (beta chain) turned up a few times. Multiplex touch-down PCR with TRB-A/B primers amplified rearranged V-D-J TRB sequences. Each CDR3 protein is one row after TCRdb ran MiXCR on the multiplex PCR reads. Of 8,000 to 9,500 distinct CDR3 sequences in the sample, 34% were seen once. Peripheral blood genomic DNA, not sorted cells or RNA, was the template. The data stem from a study of T cell repertoires in aging, cancer and after chemotherapy. Germline assignment: CDR1 ENHRY and CDR2 SYGVKD. The CDR3 extends over 15 amino acids. V trimming: 4 bases; J trimming: 9 bases; junction bases outside the gene matches: 13.

The sample consisted of blood. This receptor was taken from a human donor in good health. The chain combines TRBV10-3 with TRBJ2-7; 9 nucleotides agree with TRBD1. Here the CDR3 reads CAISVTGGASVGQYF. CDR3 nucleotide sequence: TGTGCCATCAGTGTAACAGGGGGCGCCTCGGTGGGGCAGTACTTC.